The 17 T cell receptor beta chains in this list originate from one sample, sequenced in a study of blood T cell repertoires in COVID-19. The protocol was immunoSEQ multiplex PCR, while the TCRdb copy is restricted to in-frame clones and leaves out a portion. The sample has under 450,000 clones, more than 75% seen once. Sequences were obtained from peripheral blood. The receptors derive from a human donor with acute or convalescent COVID-19. The donor label of this sample is uncertain.

The chain uses TRBV5-4 and TRBJ1-1; D ambiguous. V lost 6 bases to trimming and J lost 4 bases, with 16 bases between them. The germline CDR1 and CDR2 sequences are SGHNT and YYREEE (reference sequence). The CDR3 is 14 amino acids. The CDR3 spells CASTPRGGSTEAFF. The CDR3, as DNA: TGTGCCAGCACCCCCCGCGGTGGGAGCACTGAAGCTTTCTTT.

This chain joins TRBV27 and TRBJ2-3, with TRBD1 matching over 10 bases. The CDR3 extends over 14 amino acids. V was pared by 6 bases and J by 0 bases, with 0 bases of the junction left unmatched. Germline values: CDR1 MNHEY, CDR2 SMNVEV (reference sequence). The CDR3 region is CASRGQGSTDTQYF. In nucleotides, the CDR3 is TGTGCCAGCAGGGGACAGGGGAGCACAGATACGCAGTATTTT.

This chain connects TRBV7-8 to TRBJ2-1; 11 positions agree with TRBD2. The germline V gene encodes CDR1 SGHVS and CDR2 FQNEAQ. This CDR3 is built from 16 residues. J lost 10 bases, V lost 1 base, and 9 bases had no gene match. CDR3 nucleotides: TGTGCCAGCAGCTTAGACAGCCTACGGACTAGCGGGGAGCAGTTCTTC. Protein: CASSLDSLRTSGEQFF.

The chain has TRBV7-9 and TRBJ2-3, with TRBD2 identical over 8 bases. Germline CDR1 reads SEHNR; CDR2 reads FQNEAQ (reference sequence). The V and J ends lost 0 bases and 0 bases, in that order; junction bases with no gene match: 5. The CDR3 has 17 amino acids. The CDR3 nucleotides read TGTGCCAGCAGCTTAGCAGTCGTAGCGGGGAGCACAGATACGCAGTATTTT. Protein sequence: CASSLAVVAGSTDTQYF.

The chain is built from TRBV18 and TRBJ2-2; 8 bases match TRBD1. Germline trimming cut 6 bases from V and 4 bases from J; bases unmatched to any gene: 4. CDR1 is KGHSH and CDR2 is LQKENI in the germline V gene. This CDR3 is 14 amino acids long. CDR3 sequence (DNA): TGTGCCAGCTCGGACAGGGACTTCACCGGGGAGCTGTTTTTT. Its protein is CASSDRDFTGELFF.

The genes are TRBV27 and TRBJ2-7; tentatively, D is TRBD1 (5 bases). CDR1 MNHEY and CDR2 SMNVEV come from the germline V gene (reference sequence). Between the trimmed V and J ends, which lost 2 bases and 3 bases, there was a span of 11 bases. The CDR3 spans 14 residues. Here the CDR3 DNA reads TGTGCCAGCAGTTTAGCACAGGCTGGCTACGAGCAGTACTTC. It yields the protein CASSLAQAGYEQYF.

The count of this clone is one. This chain joins TRBV7-2 and TRBJ1-6; 7 bases map to TRBD1. This CDR3 comprises 16 residues. Germline V lookup: CDR1 SGHTA, CDR2 FQGNSA. Trimming at V came to 1 base and at J to 7 bases, leaving 7 bases not matched to a gene. This chain's CDR3 is CASSLGDRGRNSPLHF. DNA for the CDR3: TGTGCCAGCAGCTTAGGGGACAGAGGAAGGAATTCACCCCTCCACTTT.

CDR3: CASSFDRVGNTIYF. Written as DNA, the CDR3 is TGCGCCAGCAGCTTCGACAGAGTTGGAAACACCATATATTTT. The chain uses TRBV5-1 and TRBJ1-3; tentative D call: TRBD1 (5 bases). V was cut by 2 bases and J by 3 bases, with 9 bases left in between. Germline V gives CDR1 SGHRS, CDR2 YFSETQ. The CDR3 loop spans 14 amino acids.

About this clone itself: Different DNA sequences within this sample yield the same CDR3. This sequence joins TRBV6-5 and TRBJ1-6; D gene uncertain. Germline V gene sequence: CDR1 MNHEY, CDR2 SVGAGI. The CDR3 length is 12 residues. V was shortened by 5 bases and J by 6 bases, with 5 bases between the two germline ends. The CDR3 here is CASSPRNSPLHF. For the CDR3, the DNA is TGTGCCAGCAGTCCTCGTAATTCACCCCTCCACTTT.

The genes are TRBV2 and TRBJ2-1; 11 bases are shared with TRBD2. This CDR3 contains 14 residues. CDR1 and CDR2 (germline): SNHLY, FYNNEI. With V trimmed by 4 bases and J by 12 bases, 8 bases remained unmatched. The CDR3 DNA sequence: TGTGCCAGCAGTGTGATAGCGGGAGGGCTTGGGCAGTTCTTC. It is translated as CASSVIAGGLGQFF.

The chain combines TRBV3-1 (or the pseudogene TRBV3-2) with TRBJ1-5; D is uncertain. The germline V and J ends were trimmed by 1 base and 7 bases, with 8 bases remaining between them. The germline CDR1 and CDR2 sequences are LGHDT and YNNKEL (reference sequence). The CDR3 is made up of 13 amino acids. The DNA of the CDR3 is TGTGCCAGCAGCCAAGGAAGAGGGCAGCCCCAGCATTTT. Translation: CASSQGRGQPQHF.

The chain employs TRBV1 and TRBJ2-1; the table calls TRBD2, which could not be checked here. TRBV1 is described as a pseudogene. The CDR3 loop spans 11 amino acids. CDR3 amino acids: CTSSRGNEQFF. In DNA, the CDR3 is TGCACCAGCAGCAGAGGCAATGAGCAGTTCTTC.

In DNA, the CDR3 is TGTGCCTGGAGTGACCCAGACAGGCCGTTCTCTGGGGCCGGTTGGGCCAACGTCCTGACTTTC. This gives the protein CAWSDPDRPFSGAGWANVLTF. The J gene is TRBJ2-6, the V gene TRBV30, with D perhaps matching TRBD1 (6 bases). The CDR3 runs 21 residues. From germline, CDR1 is GTSNPN and CDR2 SVGIG (reference sequence). V dropped 1 base and J dropped 5 bases, with 30 bases sitting between them.

The chain recombines TRBV5-1 with TRBJ1-1; a possible D gene is TRBD1 (5 bases). V lost 4 bases and J 4 bases, leaving 17 bases between the germline ends. This CDR3 has 15 amino acids. Germline-derived CDR1 and CDR2 are SGHRS and YFSETQ. The CDR3 DNA reads TGCGCCAGCAGCCCGGTTACAGGAGGGCCCACTGAAGCTTTCTTT. It is translated as CASSPVTGGPTEAFF.

The V call is TRBV27, the J call TRBJ2-3; 10 nucleotides match TRBD2. The trim removed 5 bases at V and 6 bases at J, leaving 5 bases unmatched. The length of the CDR3 is 14 residues. The germline CDR1 and CDR2 sequences are MNHEY and SMNVEV (reference sequence). This CDR3 is CASSTSGEADTQYF. The CDR3, as DNA: TGTGCCAGCAGTACTAGCGGGGAAGCGGATACGCAGTATTTT.

In its sample, this clone was seen a few times. This specimen includes other DNA sequences encoding the same CDR3. V and J are TRBV12-3 or TRBV12-4 and TRBJ1-1; D unresolved. V lost 1 base, J lost 0 bases, and 3 bases lay in between. The CDR3 runs to 13 residues. This chain's CDR3 is CASSLGVNTEAFF. The CDR3 nucleotides read TGTGCCAGCAGTTTAGGAGTGAACACTGAAGCTTTCTTT.

About this clone: Other DNA sequences of this sample code for an identical CDR3. The chain recombines TRBV5-4 with TRBJ1-2, with D possibly TRBD1 on 5 matching bases. The germline gives CDR1 SGHNT, CDR2 YYREEE (reference sequence). The CDR3 sequence is 12 residues long. The ends were cut back, 0 bases at V and 7 bases at J, with 7 bases in the middle. Here the CDR3 reads CASSLDRRGYTF. CDR3 sequence (DNA): TGTGCCAGCAGCTTGGACAGGCGTGGCTACACCTTC.